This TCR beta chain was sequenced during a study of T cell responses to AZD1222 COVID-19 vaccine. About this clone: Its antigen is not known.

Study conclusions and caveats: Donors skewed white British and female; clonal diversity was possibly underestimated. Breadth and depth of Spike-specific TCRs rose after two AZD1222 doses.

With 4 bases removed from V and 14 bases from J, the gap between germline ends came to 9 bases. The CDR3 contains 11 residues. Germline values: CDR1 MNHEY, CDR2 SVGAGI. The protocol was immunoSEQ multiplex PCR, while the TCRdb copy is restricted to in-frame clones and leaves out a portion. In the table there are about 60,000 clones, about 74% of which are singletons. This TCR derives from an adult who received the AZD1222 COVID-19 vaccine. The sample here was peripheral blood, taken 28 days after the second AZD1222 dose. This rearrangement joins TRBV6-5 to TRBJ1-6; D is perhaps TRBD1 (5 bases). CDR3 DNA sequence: TGTGCCAGCAGTTTCCAGGGTGCCCTCCACTTT. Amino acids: CASSFQGALHF.